This T cell receptor (beta chain) was sequenced in a study of post-analysis software for immune sequencing data. Study-level points and caveats: In patients, TRBV5-6, TRBV5-1 and TRBV20-1 belonged to about five TRBV segments found more frequently than in controls.

The CDR3 is 18 residues long. J gave up 11 bases and V 6 bases, and 24 bases lay outside the gene matches. In the case of this clonotype: What it recognizes is unknown. With a much larger clone just one base away, this may be a read error.

Libraries were made from TCR beta cDNA, and they carried unique molecular identifiers. A single record per CDR3 protein comes from TCRdb applying MiXCR to the PCR reads. Here the sample spans around 260,000 distinct CDR3 sequences, 35% to 40% being singletons. V and J are TRBV12-3 or TRBV12-4 and TRBJ2-5; TRBD1 matches at 10 bases. The source is a girl under 18 with multiple sclerosis. The sequenced sample consisted of blood. CDR3 protein: CASRSDPGTGDCSYKQYF. CDR3 nucleotide sequence: TGTGCCAGCAGATCCGACCCGGGGACAGGGGACTGCTCCTACAAGCAGTACTTC.